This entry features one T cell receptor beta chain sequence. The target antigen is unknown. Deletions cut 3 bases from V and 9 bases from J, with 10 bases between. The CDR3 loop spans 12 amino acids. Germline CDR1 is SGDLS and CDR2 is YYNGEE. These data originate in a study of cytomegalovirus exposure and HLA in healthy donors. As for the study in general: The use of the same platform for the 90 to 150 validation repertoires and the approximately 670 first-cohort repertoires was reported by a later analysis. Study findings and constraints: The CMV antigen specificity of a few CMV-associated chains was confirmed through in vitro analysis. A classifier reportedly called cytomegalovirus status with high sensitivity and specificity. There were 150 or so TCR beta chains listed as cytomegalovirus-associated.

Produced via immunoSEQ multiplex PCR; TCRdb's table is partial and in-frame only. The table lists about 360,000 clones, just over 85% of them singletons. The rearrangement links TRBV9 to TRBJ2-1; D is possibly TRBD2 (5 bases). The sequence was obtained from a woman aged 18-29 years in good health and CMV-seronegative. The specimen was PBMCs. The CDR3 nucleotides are TGTGCCAGCAGCGGAGGGCCGCTTGAGCAGTTCTTC. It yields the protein CASSGGPLEQFF.